Listed below are T cell receptor beta chains from one sample, sequenced in a study of blood T cells in healthy people across ages. TCRdb re-derived calls from the 5' RACE reads in MiXCR, one entry per CDR3 protein. Among 1 million or so distinct CDR3 sequences listed, about 23% were seen once. Another study also made use of these data, one on T cells of mothers and their children.

The sequenced sample was blood. The source of these receptors is a girl aged 2 to 10 in good health. Each CDR3 is given with its conserved first and last residue. D genes are given only for firm matches. Where a row states a size, it is once, few, many or the class of an expanded clone; other rows omit it.

D: -
V: TRBV4-1
J: TRBJ2-7
size: -
DNA: TGCGCCAGCAGCCTTGTGGACCCCTCCTACGAGCAGTACTTC
CDR3: CASSLVDPSYEQYF

D: -
V: TRBV10-2
J: TRBJ2-2
size: -
DNA: TGCGCCAGCAGAGGCGGAGACCTCACCGGGGAGCTGTTTTTT
CDR3: CASRGGDLTGELFF

D: -
V: TRBV12-3/TRBV12-4
J: TRBJ1-5
size: -
DNA: TGTGCCAGCAGTTTCATGGGGGGGAATCAGCCCCAGCATTTT
CDR3: CASSFMGGNQPQHF

D: -
V: TRBV13
J: TRBJ1-6
size: -
DNA: TGTGCCAGCAGCGACCGGGTCACCGGCCATAATTCACCCCTCCACTTT
CDR3: CASSDRVTGHNSPLHF

D: -
V: TRBV12-3/TRBV12-4
J: TRBJ2-7
size: -
DNA: TGTGCCAGCAGTTTTCGCGAGCGGGACGAGCAGTACTTC
CDR3: CASSFRERDEQYF

D: TRBD1
V: TRBV27
J: TRBJ1-5
size: -
DNA: TGTGCCACCTCCGACAGGGATAATCAGCCCCAGCATTTT
CDR3: CATSDRDNQPQHF

D: -
V: TRBV28
J: TRBJ1-1
size: few
DNA: TGTGCCAGCAGCGAGCGGCAGCTCCTGGGGAACACTGAAGCTTTCTTT
CDR3: CASSERQLLGNTEAFF

D: -
V: TRBV4-1
J: TRBJ2-4
size: -
DNA: TGCGCCAGCAGCCCGACGGACAGAAACATTCAGTACTTC
CDR3: CASSPTDRNIQYF

D: -
V: TRBV29-1
J: TRBJ2-7
size: few
DNA: TGCAGCGTTGAAGTAAGTATATCGGACGCGGGCGGCTACGAGCAGTACTTC
CDR3: CSVEVSISDAGGYEQYF

D: -
V: TRBV5-1
J: TRBJ2-1
size: -
DNA: TGCGCCAGCAGGACCGGGTATGGGGGTTTCAATGAGCAGTTCTTC
CDR3: CASRTGYGGFNEQFF

D: -
V: TRBV29-1
J: TRBJ2-1
size: few
DNA: TGCAGCGTTGAAGATCGAGTTAGTGATGAGCAGTTCTTC
CDR3: CSVEDRVSDEQFF

D: TRBD1
V: TRBV6-2/TRBV6-3
J: TRBJ2-7
size: few
DNA: TGTGCCAGCAGACGGACAGGGGACCCTCTCTACGAGCAGTACTTC
CDR3: CASRRTGDPLYEQYF

D: -
V: TRBV7-2
J: TRBJ1-2
size: few
DNA: TGTGCCAGCAGCTTAGATGGAATTGGCTACACCTTC
CDR3: CASSLDGIGYTF

D: TRBD2
V: TRBV19
J: TRBJ2-1
size: few
DNA: TGTGCCAGTAATCGTCCCGGGACTAGCGGGAGAGGGAATGAGCAGTTCTTC
CDR3: CASNRPGTSGRGNEQFF

D: TRBD2
V: TRBV7-9
J: TRBJ2-1
size: -
DNA: TGTGCCAGCAGCTTCGAGAACGGGAGGTGGACCTACAATGAGCAGTTCTTC
CDR3: CASSFENGRWTYNEQFF

D: TRBD2
V: TRBV20-1
J: TRBJ2-3
size: -
DNA: TGCAGTGCTAGGCTAGCGGGGGGGCAGGAAGATACGCAGTATTTT
CDR3: CSARLAGGQEDTQYF

D: -
V: TRBV14
J: TRBJ2-7
size: -
DNA: TGTGCCAGCAGCCAAGATTTTAGACGGGGTGAGGATTACGAGCAGTACTTC
CDR3: CASSQDFRRGEDYEQYF

D: -
V: TRBV6-5
J: TRBJ2-7
size: -
DNA: TGTGCCAGCAGTTACGGGACGGTCTACGAGCAGTACTTC
CDR3: CASSYGTVYEQYF

D: -
V: TRBV24-1
J: TRBJ2-1
size: -
DNA: TGTGCCACCAGTGATTTGCAGACGAGCGAAAAGTTAAACAATGAGCAGTTCTTC
CDR3: CATSDLQTSEKLNNEQFF

D: TRBD1
V: TRBV12-5
J: TRBJ2-5
size: -
DNA: TGTGCTAGTGGCCCCGGGACAGAAGAGACCCAGTACTTC
CDR3: CASGPGTEETQYF

D: TRBD2
V: TRBV7-6
J: TRBJ2-3
size: few
DNA: TGTGCCAGCAGTTTAGCTATAGGGCTAGCGGATGATACAGATACGCAGTATTTT
CDR3: CASSLAIGLADDTDTQYF

D: -
V: TRBV14
J: TRBJ1-4
size: few
DNA: TGTGCCAGCAGCCAAGATTACGCGGCAGATCCTGAAAAACTGTTTTTT
CDR3: CASSQDYAADPEKLFF

D: -
V: TRBV12-3/TRBV12-4
J: TRBJ2-4
size: few
DNA: TGTGCCAGCAGTTTGACTATGCAAAACATTCAGTACTTC
CDR3: CASSLTMQNIQYF

D: -
V: TRBV20-1
J: TRBJ2-1
size: -
DNA: TGCAGTGCTCGACCAGGGTTGGATGAGCAGTTCTTC
CDR3: CSARPGLDEQFF

D: TRBD1
V: TRBV9
J: TRBJ1-1
size: -
DNA: TGTGCCAGCAGCGGACAGGGAGGGGACACTGAAGCTTTCTTT
CDR3: CASSGQGGDTEAFF

D: TRBD2
V: TRBV10-3
J: TRBJ2-1
size: few
DNA: TGTGCCATCAGTGAGGGGAGGGACAATGAGCAGTTCTTC
CDR3: CAISEGRDNEQFF

D: TRBD2
V: TRBV7-2
J: TRBJ2-7
size: -
DNA: TGTGCCAGCAGGGTAGTAGCGGGAGACCTCTACGAGCAGTACTTC
CDR3: CASRVVAGDLYEQYF

D: -
V: TRBV6-2/TRBV6-3
J: TRBJ2-5
size: -
DNA: TGTGCCAGCGGAAAGCTACGAGAGACACAGTACTTC
CDR3: CASGKLRETQYF

D: -
V: TRBV20-1
J: TRBJ2-7
size: few
DNA: TGCAGTGCTAGAGATTTTTTTCAGGGGTTAGGCTACGAGCAGTACTTC
CDR3: CSARDFFQGLGYEQYF

D: -
V: TRBV12-1
J: TRBJ1-1
size: -
DNA: TGTGCCAGCAGCTTTGGACCCTGCAACAGAGCCTCGAACACTGAAGCTTTCTTT
CDR3: CASSFGPCNRASNTEAFF

D: TRBD1
V: TRBV12-3/TRBV12-4
J: TRBJ2-7
size: -
DNA: TGTGCCAGCAGCCGAGTCGGGACAGGCATAATCCAGTACTTC
CDR3: CASSRVGTGIIQYF

D: -
V: TRBV12-3/TRBV12-4
J: TRBJ2-6
size: few
DNA: TGTGCCAGCAGTTCGCACACTAGCTCTGGGGCCAACGTCCTGACTTTC
CDR3: CASSSHTSSGANVLTF

D: -
V: TRBV7-2
J: TRBJ2-3
size: -
DNA: TGCGCCAGCAGCTATTTTAACACAGATACGCAGTATTTT
CDR3: CASSYFNTDTQYF

D: -
V: TRBV20-1
J: TRBJ2-7
size: -
DNA: TGCAGTGCTGGACGGAGGGGGACAGCGTACGAGCAGTACTTC
CDR3: CSAGRRGTAYEQYF

D: -
V: TRBV7-2
J: TRBJ1-2
size: few
DNA: TGTGCCAGCAGCTTCGGGTCTGGCTACACCTTC
CDR3: CASSFGSGYTF

D: -
V: TRBV28
J: TRBJ2-7
size: few
DNA: TGTGCCAGCAATGGACGGGGGTACTACGAGCAGTACTTC
CDR3: CASNGRGYYEQYF

D: -
V: TRBV5-1
J: TRBJ2-1
size: few
DNA: TGCGCCAGCAGTTGGGGGAGTAGGACCTACAATGAGCAGTTCTTC
CDR3: CASSWGSRTYNEQFF

D: -
V: TRBV4-1
J: TRBJ1-5
size: -
DNA: TGCGCCAGCAGCCAAGAATGGAGCAATCAGCCCCAGCATTTT
CDR3: CASSQEWSNQPQHF

D: -
V: TRBV4-1
J: TRBJ1-4
size: few
DNA: TGCGCCAGCAGCCAATTGGAAAGGCCAACTAATGAAAAACTGTTTTTT
CDR3: CASSQLERPTNEKLFF

D: -
V: TRBV20-1
J: TRBJ2-4
size: -
DNA: TGCAGTGCTAGTCCGGAGTCCATAGCCAAAAACATTCAGTACTTC
CDR3: CSASPESIAKNIQYF

D: TRBD2
V: TRBV6-5
J: TRBJ2-1
size: few
DNA: TGTGCCAGCAGTCTAATAGCGGGGGGGCCGGGTGAGCAGTTCTTC
CDR3: CASSLIAGGPGEQFF

D: -
V: TRBV7-9
J: TRBJ2-7
size: -
DNA: TGTGCCAGCAGCTTAATGAGAGGATCCGGCTACGAGCAGTACTTC
CDR3: CASSLMRGSGYEQYF

D: TRBD2
V: TRBV20-1
J: TRBJ2-1
size: few
DNA: TGCAGTGCTAGAGATATTAGCGGGATCTCCTACAATGAGCAGTTCTTC
CDR3: CSARDISGISYNEQFF

D: -
V: TRBV12-3/TRBV12-4
J: TRBJ1-5
size: -
DNA: TGTGCCAGCAGTTTAGCGCAAATCGGAACCCGAGTGGGCAATCAGCCCCAGCATTTT
CDR3: CASSLAQIGTRVGNQPQHF

D: TRBD1
V: TRBV13
J: TRBJ2-7
size: -
DNA: TGTGCCAGCAGCTTATCTAGTCGGCGACAGGGTGCCTACGAGCAGTACTTC
CDR3: CASSLSSRRQGAYEQYF

D: -
V: TRBV2
J: TRBJ2-3
size: few
DNA: TGTGCCAGCAGTGCTACAGGGTCGGACACAGATACGCAGTATTTT
CDR3: CASSATGSDTDTQYF

D: -
V: TRBV5-1
J: TRBJ2-7
size: -
DNA: TGCGCCAGCAGCTTGGAGGGACACGGGCAGTACTTC
CDR3: CASSLEGHGQYF

D: -
V: TRBV7-9
J: TRBJ2-4
size: few
DNA: TGTGCCAGCAGCTTAGGGGGCGAAAAAGGGACAATAGCCAAAAACATTCAGTACTTC
CDR3: CASSLGGEKGTIAKNIQYF

D: -
V: TRBV28
J: TRBJ1-5
size: -
DNA: TGTGCCAGCGGGAGGTGGCAGCATTTT
CDR3: CASGRWQHF

D: -
V: TRBV3-1
J: TRBJ1-4
size: -
DNA: TGTGCCAGCAGCCCAGCCCCGGGGGGCTCCAATGAAAAACTGTTTTTT
CDR3: CASSPAPGGSNEKLFF

D: -
V: TRBV4-1
J: TRBJ2-7
size: few
DNA: TGCGCCAGCAGCCAAGAAGCGGGCGTCTACACCTACGAGCAGTACTTC
CDR3: CASSQEAGVYTYEQYF

D: -
V: TRBV29-1
J: TRBJ2-3
size: -
DNA: TGCAGCGGGGAAGTGGGGCCAGATACGCAGTATTTT
CDR3: CSGEVGPDTQYF

D: -
V: TRBV6-5
J: TRBJ2-3
size: few
DNA: TGTGCCAGCAGCTACGCAGTTACGGGGACAGATACGCAGTATTTT
CDR3: CASSYAVTGTDTQYF

D: -
V: TRBV10-3
J: TRBJ2-1
size: -
DNA: TGTGCCATCACTGGGGGGGGGGCGGATGAGCAGTTCTTC
CDR3: CAITGGGADEQFF

D: -
V: TRBV12-3/TRBV12-4
J: TRBJ1-6
size: -
DNA: TGTGCCAGCAGTTTAACGCGGGAGGGAACACCCCTCCACTTT
CDR3: CASSLTREGTPLHF